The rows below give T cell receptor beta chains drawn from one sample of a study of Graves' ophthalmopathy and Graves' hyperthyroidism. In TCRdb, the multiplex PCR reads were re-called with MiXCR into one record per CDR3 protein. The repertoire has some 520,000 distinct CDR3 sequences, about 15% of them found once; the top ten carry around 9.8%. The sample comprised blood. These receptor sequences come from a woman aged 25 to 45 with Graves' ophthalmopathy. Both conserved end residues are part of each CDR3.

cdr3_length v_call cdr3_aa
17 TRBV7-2 CASSLAFGGGGLTEAFF
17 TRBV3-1 CASSQETGGVSSYEQYF
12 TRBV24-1 CATSSRGETQYF
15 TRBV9 CASSAPSGAGNTIYF
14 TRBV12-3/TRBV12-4 CASSYRRRQETQYF
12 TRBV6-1 CASSRTRYEQYF
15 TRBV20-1 CSAREGLAGAHEQYF
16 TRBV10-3 CATRQGANFGANVLTF
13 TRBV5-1 CATIPRGHYEQYF
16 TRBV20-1 CSAPRGAGGPLNEQYF
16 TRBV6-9 CASSYRPGPRPYEQYF
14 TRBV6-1 CASSPLHPNYGYTF
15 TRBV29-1 CRVHNRARDTGELFF
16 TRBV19 CASSIVAGGYTGELFF
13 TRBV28 CASSFPYNQPQHF
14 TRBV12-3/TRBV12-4 CASTPDRSFAEAFF
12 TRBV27 CASRGPFYEQYF
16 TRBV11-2 CASSLGPGPWNTEAFF
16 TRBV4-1 CASSQDRRRDDEKLFF
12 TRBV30 CAWSGGYQPQHF
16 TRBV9 CASSVGEGASTGELFF
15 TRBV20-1 CSARGRVGSGHIQYF
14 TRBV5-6 CASTLHLVGSPLHF
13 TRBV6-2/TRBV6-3 CASSPQYPNVLTF
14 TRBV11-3 CASSPRQLNTEAFF
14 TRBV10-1 CASSPYRGPTEAFF
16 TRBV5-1 CASSLVGVGDTYEQYF
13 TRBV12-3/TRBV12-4 CASSLTGNTEAFF